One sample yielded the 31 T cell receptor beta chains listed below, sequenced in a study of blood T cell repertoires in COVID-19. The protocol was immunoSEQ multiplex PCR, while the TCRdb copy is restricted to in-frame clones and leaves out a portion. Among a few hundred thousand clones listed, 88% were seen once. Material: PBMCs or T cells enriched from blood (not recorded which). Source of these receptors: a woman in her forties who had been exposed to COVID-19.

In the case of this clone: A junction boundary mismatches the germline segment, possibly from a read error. The CDR3 DNA reads as TGTGCCAGCAGTTTAGGACACATAACGTATCCCTACGAGCAGTACTTC. This translates into CASSLGHITYPYEQYF. The rearrangement uses TRBV7-2 and TRBJ2-7; possible D gene TRBD1, 5 bases. From germline, CDR1 is SGHTA and CDR2 FQGNSA. The CDR3 totals 16 residues.

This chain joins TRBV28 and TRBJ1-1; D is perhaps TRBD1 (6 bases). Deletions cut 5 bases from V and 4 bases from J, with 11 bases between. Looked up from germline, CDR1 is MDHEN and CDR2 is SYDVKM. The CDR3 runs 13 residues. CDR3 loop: CASSPLGGTEAFF. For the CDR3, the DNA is TGTGCCAGCAGTCCCTTAGGGGGCACTGAAGCTTTCTTT.

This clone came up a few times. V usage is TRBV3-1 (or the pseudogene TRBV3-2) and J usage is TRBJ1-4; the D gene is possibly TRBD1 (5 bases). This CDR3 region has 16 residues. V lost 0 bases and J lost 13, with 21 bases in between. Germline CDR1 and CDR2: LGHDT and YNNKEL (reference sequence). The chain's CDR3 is CASSQDTGVLGGLLFF. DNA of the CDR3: TGTGCCAGCAGCCAAGATACCGGGGTCTTGGGGGGGTTACTGTTTTTT.

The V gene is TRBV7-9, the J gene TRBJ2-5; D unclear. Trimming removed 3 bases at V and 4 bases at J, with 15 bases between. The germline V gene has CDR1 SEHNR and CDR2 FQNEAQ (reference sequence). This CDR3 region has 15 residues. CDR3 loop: CASSFSVPLGETQYF. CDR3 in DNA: TGTGCCAGCAGCTTTTCGGTCCCTCTAGGAGAGACCCAGTACTTC.

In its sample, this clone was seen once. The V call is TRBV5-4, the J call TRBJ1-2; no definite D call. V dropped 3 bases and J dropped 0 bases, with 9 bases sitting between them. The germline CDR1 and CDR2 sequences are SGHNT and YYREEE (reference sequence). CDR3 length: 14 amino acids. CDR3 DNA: TGTGCCAGCAGCTCCGTAGTGTCTAACTATGGCTACACCTTC. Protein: CASSSVVSNYGYTF.

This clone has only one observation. The CDR3 nucleotides read TGCGCCAGCAGCCTAACGGGGGAGACTGAAGCTTTCTTT. The encoded protein is CASSLTGETEAFF. The chain carries TRBV5-1 and TRBJ1-1; maybe TRBD1 (5 bases). V was pared by 4 bases and J by 5 bases, with 12 bases between. This CDR3 comprises 13 residues. Germline lookup yields CDR1 SGHRS and CDR2 YFSETQ.

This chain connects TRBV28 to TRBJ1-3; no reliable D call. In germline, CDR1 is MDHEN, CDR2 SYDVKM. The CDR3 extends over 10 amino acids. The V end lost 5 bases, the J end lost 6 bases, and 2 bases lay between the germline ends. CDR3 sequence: CASSQNTIYF. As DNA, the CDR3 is TGTGCCAGCAGTCAAAACACCATATATTTT.

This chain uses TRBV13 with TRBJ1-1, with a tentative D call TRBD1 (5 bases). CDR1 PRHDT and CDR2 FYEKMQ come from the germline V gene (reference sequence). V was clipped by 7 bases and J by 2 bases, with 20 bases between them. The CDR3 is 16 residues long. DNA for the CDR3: TGTGCCAGCACGGTGAGCCGCCGAACAGGTAACACTGAAGCTTTCTTT. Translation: CASTVSRRTGNTEAFF.

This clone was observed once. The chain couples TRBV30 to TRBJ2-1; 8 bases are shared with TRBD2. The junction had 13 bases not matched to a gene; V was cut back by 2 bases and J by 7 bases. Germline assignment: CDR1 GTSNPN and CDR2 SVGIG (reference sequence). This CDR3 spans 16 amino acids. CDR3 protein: CAWSSGGGFEWNEQFF. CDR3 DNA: TGTGCCTGGAGTTCGGGCGGGGGGTTTGAGTGGAATGAGCAGTTCTTC.

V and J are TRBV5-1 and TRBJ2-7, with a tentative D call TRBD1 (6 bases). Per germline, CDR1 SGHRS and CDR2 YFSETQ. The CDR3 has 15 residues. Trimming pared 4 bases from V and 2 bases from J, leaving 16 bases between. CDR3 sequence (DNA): TGCGCCAGCAGCGAGGACGGGACACCCCCCTACGAGCAGTACTTC. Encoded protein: CASSEDGTPPYEQYF.

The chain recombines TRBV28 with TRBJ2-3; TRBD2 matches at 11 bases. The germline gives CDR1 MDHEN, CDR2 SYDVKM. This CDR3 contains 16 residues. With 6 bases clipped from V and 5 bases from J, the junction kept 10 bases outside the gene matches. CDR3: CASSYYSGGAGDTQYF. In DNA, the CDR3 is TGTGCCAGCAGCTACTATAGCGGGGGGGCGGGAGATACGCAGTATTTT. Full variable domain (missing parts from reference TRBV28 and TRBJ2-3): DVKVTQSSRYLVKRTGEKVFLECVQDMDHENMFWYRQDPGLGLRLIYFSYDVKMKEKGDIPEGYSVSREKKERFSLILESASTNQTSMYLCASSYYSGGAGDTQYFGPGTRLTVL.

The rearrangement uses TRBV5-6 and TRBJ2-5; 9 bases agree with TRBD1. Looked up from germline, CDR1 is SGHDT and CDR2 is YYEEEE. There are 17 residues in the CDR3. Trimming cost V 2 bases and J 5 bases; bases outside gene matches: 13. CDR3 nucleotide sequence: TGTGCCAGCAGCTTTAAAATTTCGACAGGGGGATATGAGACCCAGTACTTC. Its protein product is CASSFKISTGGYETQYF.

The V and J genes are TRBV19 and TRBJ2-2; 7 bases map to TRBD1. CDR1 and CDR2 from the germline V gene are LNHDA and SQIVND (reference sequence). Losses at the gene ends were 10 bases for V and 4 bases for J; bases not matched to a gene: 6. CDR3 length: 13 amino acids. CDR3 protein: CATSDRSTGELFF. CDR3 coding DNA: TGTGCCACCTCGGACAGGTCCACCGGGGAGCTGTTTTTT.

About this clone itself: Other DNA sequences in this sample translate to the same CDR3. CDR3 coding DNA: TGCGCCAGCAGCTTCCAGGGGGCTGGGACTGAAGCTTTCTTT. Its translation: CASSFQGAGTEAFF. The V call is TRBV5-1, the J call TRBJ1-1, with TRBD1 identical over 8 bases. The CDR3 length is 14 residues. Germline assignment: CDR1 SGHRS and CDR2 YFSETQ. J gave up 5 bases and V 2 bases, and 5 bases lay outside the gene matches.

CDR3 sequence (DNA): TGTGCTAGTGGTTTGGTGGGGGCGGGAGGGCCGGACACCGGGGAGCTGTTTTTT. This translates into CASGLVGAGGPDTGELFF. V and J are TRBV12-5 and TRBJ2-2; 9 bases align to TRBD2. CDR1 is LGHNT and CDR2 is FRNRAP in the germline V gene. The V segment lost 0 bases and the J segment 3 bases; nucleotides outside the gene matches: 8. This CDR3 has 18 amino acids.

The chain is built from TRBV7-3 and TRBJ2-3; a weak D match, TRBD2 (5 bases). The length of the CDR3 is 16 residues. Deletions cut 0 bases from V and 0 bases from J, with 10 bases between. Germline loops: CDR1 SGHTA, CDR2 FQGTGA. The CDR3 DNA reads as TGTGCCAGCAGCTTAACAGCGGACCCTAGCACAGATACGCAGTATTTT. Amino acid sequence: CASSLTADPSTDTQYF.

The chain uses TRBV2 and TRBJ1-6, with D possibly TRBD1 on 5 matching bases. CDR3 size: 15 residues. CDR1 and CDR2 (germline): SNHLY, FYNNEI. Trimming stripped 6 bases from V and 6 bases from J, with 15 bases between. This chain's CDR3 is CASSGGVPPNSPLHF. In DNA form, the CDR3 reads TGTGCCAGCAGCGGAGGGGTTCCCCCTAATTCACCCCTCCACTTT.

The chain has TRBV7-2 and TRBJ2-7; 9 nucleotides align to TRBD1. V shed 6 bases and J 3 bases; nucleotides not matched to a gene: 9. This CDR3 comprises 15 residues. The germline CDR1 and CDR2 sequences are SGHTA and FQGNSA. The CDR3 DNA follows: TGTGCCAGCAGTTTCGCCGGGACAGGGATCTACGAGCAGTACGTC. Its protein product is CASSFAGTGIYEQYV.

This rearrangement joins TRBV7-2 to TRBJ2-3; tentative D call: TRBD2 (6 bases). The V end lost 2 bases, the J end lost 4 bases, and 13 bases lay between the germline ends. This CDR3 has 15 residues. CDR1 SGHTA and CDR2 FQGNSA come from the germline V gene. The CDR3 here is CASSLPPGVADTQYF. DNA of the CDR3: TGTGCCAGCAGCTTACCCCCGGGAGTTGCAGATACGCAGTATTTT.

CDR3 nucleotides: TGTGCCAGTAGTATACATACAGGGAATCAGCCCCAGCATTTT. It codes for CASSIHTGNQPQHF. The rearrangement links TRBV19 to TRBJ1-5; D may be TRBD1 (6 bases). The V gene lost 2 bases and the J gene lost 4 bases, with 9 bases spanning the gap. From germline, CDR1 is LNHDA and CDR2 SQIVND (reference sequence). The CDR3 extends over 14 amino acids.

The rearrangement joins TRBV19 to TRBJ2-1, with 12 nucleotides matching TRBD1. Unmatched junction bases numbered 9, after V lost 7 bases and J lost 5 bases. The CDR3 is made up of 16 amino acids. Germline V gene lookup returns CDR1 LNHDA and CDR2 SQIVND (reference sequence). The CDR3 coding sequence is TGTGCCAGTACCACCTCCCGGGACAGGGGGCACAATGAGCAGTTCTTC. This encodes CASTTSRDRGHNEQFF.

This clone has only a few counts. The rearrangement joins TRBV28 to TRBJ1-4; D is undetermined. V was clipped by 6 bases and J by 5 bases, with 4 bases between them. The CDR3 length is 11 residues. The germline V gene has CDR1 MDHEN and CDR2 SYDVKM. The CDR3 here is CASSPNEKLFF. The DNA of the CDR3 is TGTGCCAGCAGCCCAAATGAAAAACTGTTTTTT.

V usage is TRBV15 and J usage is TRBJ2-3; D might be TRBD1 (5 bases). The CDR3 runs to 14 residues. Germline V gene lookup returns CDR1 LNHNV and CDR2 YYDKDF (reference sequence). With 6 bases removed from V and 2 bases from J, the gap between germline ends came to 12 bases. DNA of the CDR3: TGTGCCACCAGTTCGGACATTCTCACAGATACGCAGTATTTT. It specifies CATSSDILTDTQYF.

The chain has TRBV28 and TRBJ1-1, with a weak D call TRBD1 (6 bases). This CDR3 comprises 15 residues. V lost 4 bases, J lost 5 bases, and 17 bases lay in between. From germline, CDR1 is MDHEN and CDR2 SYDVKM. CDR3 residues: CASSSPGGAPTEAFF. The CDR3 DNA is TGTGCCAGCAGTTCTCCTGGGGGGGCGCCTACTGAAGCTTTCTTT.

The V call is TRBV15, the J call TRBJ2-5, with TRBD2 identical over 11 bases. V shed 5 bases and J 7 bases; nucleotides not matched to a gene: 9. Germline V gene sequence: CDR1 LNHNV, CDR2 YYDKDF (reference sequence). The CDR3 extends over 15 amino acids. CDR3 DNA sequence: TGTGCCACCAGCGGGCTTAGCGGGGGGGCGGCGACCCAGTACTTC. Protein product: CATSGLSGGAATQYF.

DNA for the CDR3: TGTGCCAACAACCGGGACAGGGGACTTAACACTGAAGCTTTCTTT. Its translation is CANNRDRGLNTEAFF. The chain links TRBV2 to TRBJ1-1; 10 bases line up with TRBD1. The V and J ends lost 10 bases and 2 bases, in that order; junction bases with no gene match: 10. The CDR3 has 15 amino acids. The germline gives CDR1 SNHLY, CDR2 FYNNEI.

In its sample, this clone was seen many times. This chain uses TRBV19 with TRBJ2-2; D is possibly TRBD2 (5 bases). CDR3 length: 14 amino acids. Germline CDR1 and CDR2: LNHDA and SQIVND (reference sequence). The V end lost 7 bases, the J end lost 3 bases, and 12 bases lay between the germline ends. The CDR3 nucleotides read TGTGCCAGTAACGAGCGGTACCACACCGGGGAGCTGTTTTTT. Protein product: CASNERYHTGELFF. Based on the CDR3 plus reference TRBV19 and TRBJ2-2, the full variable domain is DGGITQSPKYLFRKEGQNVTLSCEQNLNHDAMYWYRQDPGQGLRLIYYSQIVNDFQKGDIAEGYSVSREKKESFPLTVTSAQKNPTAFYLCASNERYHTGELFFGEGSRLTVL.

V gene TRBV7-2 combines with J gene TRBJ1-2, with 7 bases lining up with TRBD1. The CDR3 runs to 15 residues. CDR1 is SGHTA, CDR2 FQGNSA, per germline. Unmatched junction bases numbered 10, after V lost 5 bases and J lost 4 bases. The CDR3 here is CASSPKTGAIYGYTF. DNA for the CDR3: TGTGCCAGCAGCCCTAAAACAGGGGCCATCTATGGCTACACCTTC.

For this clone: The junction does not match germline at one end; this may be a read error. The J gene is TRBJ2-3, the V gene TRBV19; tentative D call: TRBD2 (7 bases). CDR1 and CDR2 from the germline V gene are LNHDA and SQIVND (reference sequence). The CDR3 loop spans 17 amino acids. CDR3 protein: CASSMGGAQGGIPLKDF. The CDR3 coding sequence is TGTGCCAGTAGTATGGGAGGGGCACAGGGCGGGATTCCCCTAAAGGATTTT.

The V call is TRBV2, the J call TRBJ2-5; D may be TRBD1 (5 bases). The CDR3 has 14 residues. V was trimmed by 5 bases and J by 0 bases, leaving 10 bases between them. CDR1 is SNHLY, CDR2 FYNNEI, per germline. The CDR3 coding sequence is TGTGCCAGCAGTAACAGGATATACCAAGAGACCCAGTACTTC. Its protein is CASSNRIYQETQYF.

Here the CDR3 reads CASSQGLPRYQETQYF. As DNA, the CDR3 is TGTGCCAGCAGCCAGGGACTACCAAGGTACCAAGAGACCCAGTACTTC. The chain recombines TRBV6-2 or TRBV6-3 with TRBJ2-5; 7 bases align to TRBD2. The CDR3 consists of 16 residues. V lost 6 bases and J lost 0; bases outside the gene matches: 10. The V gene's germline CDR1 is MNHEY and CDR2 SVGEGT.